This TCR beta chain was documented in a study of Graves' ophthalmopathy and Graves' hyperthyroidism. The CDR3 extends over 17 amino acids. Germline V gives CDR1 SNHLY, CDR2 FYNNEI. Beta-chain TCR CDR3 regions were amplified from RNA transcripts. Following a first-round RT-PCR that used HTBI primers, a second-round multiplex PCR was carried out. TCRdb reprocessed the multiplex PCR reads via MiXCR and lists one record per CDR3 protein. This sample yields 660,000 or so distinct CDR3 sequences, of which over 40% are seen a single time; more than 2.5% belongs to the top ten. About this clonotype itself: The junction differs from germline at one of its ends, possibly a read error.

Sequencing used peripheral blood. This TCR derives from an adult man with Graves' ophthalmopathy. The rearrangement uses TRBV2 and TRBJ1-1; the D is unclear. The CDR3 coding sequence is TGTGCCATCAGTGAGTCTCAAACAAACACTTTCAACACTGAAGCTTTCTTT. Protein: CAISESQTNTFNTEAFF.